Sequencing of this TCR beta chain was carried out in a study of cytomegalovirus exposure and HLA in healthy donors. It was with 60 Vbeta and 13 Jbeta primers that the PCR ran. Measured with immunoSEQ multiplex PCR; TCRdb has only the in-frame clones, and not every one. The data hold 79,000 or so clones, with roughly 73% observed a single time. The sample holds a few counts of this clone. This CDR3 has 17 residues. With 1 base clipped from V and 5 bases from J, the junction kept 10 bases outside the gene matches. Germline loops: CDR1 MNHNS, CDR2 SASEGT. V is TRBV6-1 and J is TRBJ1-2, with 10 bases aligning to TRBD1. Source material: PBMCs. The TCR sequence derives from a woman aged 40 to 49 in good health and CMV-seropositive. Here the CDR3 reads CASSEGLGDRGLYGYTF. DNA of the CDR3: TGTGCCAGCAGTGAAGGTTTGGGAGACAGGGGGCTGTATGGCTACACCTTC.